The next 25 T cell receptor beta chains were all read from a single sample in a study of regulatory T cells in long-lasting Graves disease. Specified time point: newly diagnosed GD, antithyroid drugs for less than 3 months. PBMCs were the source of the RNA used for TCR sequencing. Arm-PCR of CDR3 regions and iRepertoire HTBI primers were the basis on which TCR beta libraries were built. TCRdb fed the multiplex PCR reads into MiXCR, producing one record per CDR3 protein. This sample yields around 500,000 distinct CDR3 sequences, of which roughly 12% are seen a single time; more than 8.5% belongs to the top ten. This same sample was also part of a study on T cells in Graves' hyperthyroidism and ophthalmopathy.

Sequenced material: peripheral blood mononuclear cells (PBMCs), taken at new diagnosis, from a patient treated with antithyroid drugs. These receptors were taken from a man in his thirties or forties with Graves disease.

In its sample, this clonotype was seen a few times. This chain joins TRBV20-1 and TRBJ2-4, with 11 bases identical to TRBD2. V shed 3 bases and J 1 base; nucleotides not matched to a gene: 8. The CDR3 spans 17 residues. Germline V gene data show CDR1 as DFQATT and CDR2 as SNEGSKA (reference sequence). CDR3 nucleotides: TGCAGTGCTAGTTTCCCCGCTAGCGGGGGGGCCAAAAACATTCAGTACTTC. It codes for CSASFPASGGAKNIQYF.

This clonotype was seen a few times. The chain couples TRBV6-2 or TRBV6-3 to TRBJ2-3; D not resolved. Trimming shortened V by 5 bases and J by 0 bases, and 12 bases separated the two germline ends. Germline V gene data show CDR1 as MNHEY and CDR2 as SVGEGT. CDR3 length: 15 residues. Here the CDR3 DNA reads TGTGCCAGCAGTGAACTCCCCGTGAGCACAGATACGCAGTATTTT. Translation: CASSELPVSTDTQYF.

This clonotype has a count of ten or more. J is TRBJ2-2 and V is TRBV12-3 or TRBV12-4; possibly TRBD1 for D (6 bases). This CDR3 has 13 residues. V dropped 2 bases and J dropped 5 bases, with 6 bases sitting between them. The DNA of the CDR3 is TGTGCCAGCAGTTTACAGGGGACCGGGGAGCTGTTTTTT. Translating it yields CASSLQGTGELFF.

This clonotype occurred many times. The gene calls are TRBV12-3 or TRBV12-4 and TRBJ2-3, with D perhaps being TRBD1 or TRBD2 (5 bases each). The V and J ends lost 7 bases and 7 bases respectively, with 12 bases between them. The CDR3 loop spans 12 amino acids. This CDR3 reads CASTGGLNTQYF. In DNA form, the CDR3 reads TGTGCCAGCACTGGGGGTCTAAATACGCAGTATTTT.

This clonotype showed up many times. The chain links TRBV12-3 or TRBV12-4 to TRBJ2-1, with D possibly matching TRBD2 (6 bases). The V end was cut by 7 bases, the J end by 3 bases, with 13 bases between. The CDR3 length is 14 residues. The CDR3 is CASNSGAYYNEQFF. The DNA of the CDR3 is TGTGCCAGCAATTCGGGAGCCTACTACAATGAGCAGTTCTTC.

This clonotype was seen at least ten times. The V call is TRBV15, the J call TRBJ2-7; 11 nucleotides align to TRBD2. J was trimmed by 6 bases and V by 0 bases; bases with no gene match: 4. The CDR3 runs to 15 residues. The germline V gene encodes CDR1 LNHNV and CDR2 YYDKDF (reference sequence). The CDR3, as DNA: TGTGCCACCAGCAGAGATACTAGCGGGAGAGGCGAGCAGTACTTC. It is translated as CATSRDTSGRGEQYF.

This clonotype was seen many times. This rearrangement joins TRBV2 to TRBJ2-3, with 15 bases aligning to TRBD2. The CDR3 runs 15 residues. Germline CDR1 reads SNHLY; CDR2 reads FYNNEI. With 5 bases clipped from V and 8 bases from J, the junction kept 5 bases outside the gene matches. In nucleotides, the CDR3 is TGTGCCAGCAGTTCGGGACTAGCGGGAGGAAGTACGCAGTATTTT. It encodes CASSSGLAGGSTQYF.

This clonotype was counted many times. This chain connects TRBV5-1 to TRBJ2-3; tentatively, D is TRBD1 (6 bases). V lost 2 bases to trimming and J lost 6 bases, with 13 bases between them. Per germline, CDR1 SGHRS and CDR2 YFSETQ. This CDR3 has 14 residues. In nucleotides, the CDR3 is TGCGCCAGCAGCTTTAGGACAGCCGGGGATACGCAGTATTTT. Translation: CASSFRTAGDTQYF.

The chain employs TRBV7-6 and TRBJ1-5; D is unclear. V was pared by 4 bases and J by 6 bases, with 10 bases between. The V gene's germline CDR1 is SGHVS and CDR2 FNYEAQ. CDR3 size: 13 residues. The CDR3, as DNA: TGTGCCAGCAGCTCTTATAGCGGTCAGCCCCAGCATTTT. It specifies CASSSYSGQPQHF.

This clonotype was seen at least ten times. The chain has TRBV19 and TRBJ2-1, with a possible D match to TRBD2 (5 bases). V was clipped by 7 bases and J by 7 bases, with 11 bases between them. Germline V gives CDR1 LNHDA, CDR2 SQIVND (reference sequence). The CDR3 is 12 amino acids. CDR3 nucleotides: TGTGCCAGTACCTCCTCGGGGAATGAGCAGTTCTTC. Translating gives CASTSSGNEQFF. The full variable domain, in which reference TRBV19 and TRBJ2-1 provide the parts outside the CDR3, is DGGITQSPKYLFRKEGQNVTLSCEQNLNHDAMYWYRQDPGQGLRLIYYSQIVNDFQKGDIAEGYSVSREKKESFPLTVTSAQKNPTAFYLCASTSSGNEQFFGPGTRLTVL.

The V and J genes are TRBV11-2 and TRBJ2-7, with 10 positions matching TRBD2. Germline V gene data show CDR1 as SGHAT and CDR2 as FQNNGV. With 5 bases clipped from V and 7 bases from J, the junction kept 11 bases outside the gene matches. This CDR3 spans 15 amino acids. The DNA of the CDR3 is TGTGCCAGCAGCATCGGACTAGCGGAGGGCGGGGAGCAGTACTTC. This codes for CASSIGLAEGGEQYF.

The genes are TRBV11-2 and TRBJ2-2; 8 bases are shared with TRBD1. Per germline, CDR1 SGHAT and CDR2 FQNNGV. With V trimmed by 4 bases and J by 3 bases, 7 bases remained unmatched. This CDR3 contains 16 residues. CDR3 protein: CASSSPGGLYTGELFF. The CDR3 bases are TGTGCCAGCAGCTCGCCAGGGGGCTTGTACACCGGGGAGCTGTTTTTT.

This clonotype was counted a few times. This chain links TRBV11-2 with TRBJ1-4; D remains ambiguous. The CDR3 is 16 residues long. CDR1 and CDR2 (germline): SGHAT, FQNNGV. V gave up 4 bases and J gave up 2 bases, with 14 bases separating them. The CDR3 loop is CASSSPGRGTNEKLFF. The CDR3, as DNA: TGTGCCAGCAGCTCACCAGGAAGAGGGACTAATGAAAAACTGTTTTTT.

The chain has TRBV5-4 and TRBJ2-5; D call uncertain. The germline V gene has CDR1 SGHNT and CDR2 YYREEE (reference sequence). The CDR3 spans 15 residues. The V end lost 0 bases, the J end lost 5 bases, and 14 bases lay between the germline ends. The CDR3 sequence: CASSLGAFPGETQYF. CDR3 nucleotides: TGTGCCAGCAGCTTGGGAGCCTTCCCGGGCGAGACCCAGTACTTC.

The chain combines TRBV24-1 with TRBJ2-1; D perhaps matches TRBD2 (6 bases). V lost 9 bases and J 8 bases, leaving 13 bases between the germline ends. The CDR3 has 12 residues. Germline CDR1 KGHDR, CDR2 SFDVKD. The CDR3 coding sequence is TGTGCCACCGAGGGACTCAGCGATGAGCAGTTCTTC. This codes for CATEGLSDEQFF.

This clonotype showed up many times. The chain is built from TRBV29-1 and TRBJ2-2; no definite D call. Germline V gene data show CDR1 as SQVTM and CDR2 as ANQGSEA. This CDR3 spans 17 amino acids. Trimming removed 4 bases from V and 4 bases from J, with 22 bases in between. As DNA, the CDR3 is TGCAGCGTTGGGATTATGACTCCCGCGAGGCGCACCGGGGAGCTGTTTTTT. Protein: CSVGIMTPARRTGELFF.

This clonotype was observed a handful of times. V gene TRBV18 combines with J gene TRBJ2-7; 10 bases line up with TRBD1. CDR3 length: 15 residues. Unmatched junction bases numbered 3, after V lost 2 bases and J lost 2 bases. Germline loops: CDR1 KGHSH, CDR2 LQKENI. The CDR3 spells CASSPGTGAAYEQYF. CDR3 sequence (DNA): TGTGCCAGCTCACCAGGGACAGGGGCTGCCTACGAGCAGTACTTC.

The genes are TRBV6-1 and TRBJ1-1; D call uncertain. The V end was cut by 6 bases, the J end by 5 bases, with 13 bases between. The CDR3 is made up of 13 amino acids. Germline loops: CDR1 MNHNS, CDR2 SASEGT. CDR3 protein: CASRGSAETEAFF. The CDR3 DNA sequence: TGTGCCAGCAGGGGTTCTGCAGAGACTGAAGCTTTCTTT.

This clonotype was recorded many times. This chain connects TRBV3-1 to TRBJ2-1, with D hard to call. The germline V and J ends were trimmed by 0 bases and 3 bases, with 9 bases remaining between them. CDR1 is LGHDT, CDR2 YNNKEL, per germline (reference sequence). The CDR3 spans 15 residues. Written as DNA, the CDR3 is TGTGCCAGCAGCCAAGAGGTGGGCCTCTACAATGAGCAGTTCTTC. Translating gives CASSQEVGLYNEQFF.

This clonotype was counted at least ten times. The chain recombines TRBV12-3 or TRBV12-4 with TRBJ2-5, with 7 positions matching TRBD1. The CDR3 is 15 residues long. V lost 7 bases, J lost 2 bases, and 10 bases stayed unmatched. Here the CDR3 reads CASTTSGRGQETQYF. CDR3 nucleotides: TGTGCCAGCACCACGTCGGGCAGGGGGCAAGAGACCCAGTACTTC.

Details on this clonotype: This may stem from a read error, because a much larger clone lies one nucleotide away. A read error is likely, as this CDR3 ends without the conserved phenylalanine or tryptophan. The V gene is TRBV11-2, the J gene TRBJ2-3, with D perhaps TRBD1 (6 bases). Per germline, CDR1 SGHAT and CDR2 FQNNGV. V lost 4 bases, J lost 5 bases, and 10 bases lay in between. The CDR3 has 13 amino acids. The CDR3 DNA follows: TGTGCCAGCAGCTCCCAACAGGGAGATACGCAGTATCTT. This sequence encodes CASSSQQGDTQYL.

This clonotype was detected a few times. This chain joins TRBV13 and TRBJ2-7; D remains unclear. The germline gives CDR1 PRHDT, CDR2 FYEKMQ (reference sequence). The CDR3 has 14 amino acids. The germline V and J ends were trimmed by 7 bases and 0 bases, with 13 bases remaining between them. The CDR3 region has the DNA TGTGCCAGCAACATTGTGGCTAGCTCCTACGAGCAGTACTTC. This sequence encodes CASNIVASSYEQYF.

The V call is TRBV20-1, the J call TRBJ2-7, with a possible D match to TRBD1 (7 bases). V lost 6 bases and J 0 bases, leaving 12 bases between the germline ends. The CDR3 contains 13 residues. The germline V gene has CDR1 DFQATT and CDR2 SNEGSKA (reference sequence). The CDR3 DNA reads TGCAGTGCCGCGGGACAGATCTCCTACGAGCAGTACTTC. Its translation is CSAAGQISYEQYF.

This clonotype came up many times. V gene TRBV2 combines with J gene TRBJ1-1; a weak D match, TRBD1 (5 bases). The germline CDR1 and CDR2 sequences are SNHLY and FYNNEI. Trimming cost V 2 bases and J 0 bases, with 10 bases left between them. The length of the CDR3 is 15 residues. The CDR3 coding sequence is TGTGCCAGCAGTGAAAGGGAAGGGGTGAACACTGAAGCTTTCTTT. Encoded protein: CASSEREGVNTEAFF. Using reference TRBV2 and TRBJ1-1 for the parts outside the CDR3, the full variable domain is EPEVTQTPSHQVTQMGQEVILRCVPISNHLYFYWYRQILGQKVEFLVSFYNNEISEKSEIFDDQFSVERPDGSNFTLKIRSTKLEDSAMYFCASSEREGVNTEAFFGQGTRLTVV.

The table lists this clonotype with many counts. This chain links TRBV6-9 with TRBJ2-7, with D tentatively TRBD1 (5 bases). The CDR3 sequence is 14 residues long. The V and J ends lost 3 bases and 2 bases respectively, with 11 bases between them. Germline V gene sequence: CDR1 MNHGY, CDR2 SVAAGI. Here the CDR3 reads CASSYQGRTYEQYF. The CDR3 coding sequence is TGTGCCAGCAGTTACCAGGGCAGAACCTACGAGCAGTACTTC.